These 28 T cell receptor beta chains were all obtained from the same sample, sequenced in a study of STAT5B mutations in CD4+ large granular lymphocyte leukemia. The assay was immunoSEQ multiplex PCR, and TCRdb's table has in-frame clones only and misses some. The data show under 25,000 clones, more than 70% seen once. The specimen sequenced was CD4+ T cells from blood buffy coats. These receptors originate from a human donor in good health.

V gene TRBV7-8 combines with J gene TRBJ2-1; D might be TRBD1 (6 bases). Per the germline V gene, CDR1 is SGHVS and CDR2 is FQNEAQ. V shed 5 bases and J shed 5 bases, with 16 bases lying between them. CDR3 size: 15 residues. As DNA, the CDR3 is TGTGCCAGCAGCACCTACAGGGCTGGGGACAATGAGCAGTTCTTC. It translates to CASSTYRAGDNEQFF.

V is TRBV15 and J is TRBJ2-7; D gene uncertain. CDR1 is LNHNV and CDR2 is YYDKDF in the germline V gene (reference sequence). The CDR3 is 15 residues long. The V and J ends lost 0 bases and 7 bases respectively, with 16 bases between them. The CDR3 here is CATSRDPTLPGEQYF. The CDR3 DNA sequence: TGTGCCACCAGCAGAGATCCGACCCTACCGGGTGAGCAGTACTTC.

The rearrangement links TRBV5-1 to TRBJ1-1; D not certain. Looked up from germline, CDR1 is SGHRS and CDR2 is YFSETQ. V shed 0 bases and J shed 0 bases, with 3 bases lying between them. This CDR3 spans 13 amino acids. As DNA, the CDR3 is TGCGCCAGCAGCTTGGTAATGAACACTGAAGCTTTCTTT. Encoded protein: CASSLVMNTEAFF.

V and J are TRBV9 and TRBJ2-7; D is unclear. From germline, CDR1 is SGDLS and CDR2 YYNGEE. There are 16 residues in the CDR3. V was cut by 0 bases and J by 5 bases, with 18 bases left in between. In nucleotides, the CDR3 is TGTGCCAGCAGCGTAGGGGTTAGACACCCGGATAACGAGCAGTACTTC. As protein: CASSVGVRHPDNEQYF.

The rearrangement uses TRBV15 and TRBJ2-1; 10 bases agree with TRBD2. V trimming: 3 bases; J trimming: 0 bases; junction bases outside the gene matches: 14. There are 20 residues in the CDR3. Germline-derived CDR1 and CDR2 are LNHNV and YYDKDF (reference sequence). As DNA, the CDR3 is TGTGCCACCAGCAGGGGGGGTTTAGCGGGGGGTCATAGCTCCTACAATGAGCAGTTCTTC. Translating gives CATSRGGLAGGHSSYNEQFF. Full variable domain (remainder filled in from reference TRBV15 and TRBJ2-1): DAMVIQNPRYQVTQFGKPVTLSCSQTLNHNVMYWYQQKSSQAPKLLFHYYDKDFNNEADTPDNFQSRRPNTSFCFLDIRSPGLGDTAMYLCATSRGGLAGGHSSYNEQFFGPGTRLTVL.

The rearrangement joins TRBV5-1 to TRBJ1-1; no firm D call. V gave up 5 bases and J gave up 5 bases, with 13 bases separating them. From germline, CDR1 is SGHRS and CDR2 YFSETQ. The CDR3 loop spans 13 amino acids. CDR3 nucleotides: TGCGCCAGCAGTCTCGTACCGGGGACTGAAGCTTTCTTT. Translating gives CASSLVPGTEAFF.

V and J are TRBV5-1 and TRBJ1-1, with 7 bases aligning to TRBD1. The germline V gene has CDR1 SGHRS and CDR2 YFSETQ. CDR3 size: 16 residues. V dropped 1 base and J dropped 5; count of bases not matched to a gene: 11. Here the CDR3 reads CASSLRAGDSRTEAFF. CDR3 coding DNA: TGCGCCAGCAGCTTGAGAGCCGGGGACAGCAGGACTGAAGCTTTCTTT.

This clone was seen only a few times. The gene calls are TRBV10-3 and TRBJ2-7; weak D call: TRBD1 (5 bases). With 5 bases removed from V and 3 bases from J, the gap between germline ends came to 8 bases. Germline V gene lookup returns CDR1 ENHRY and CDR2 SYGVKD. CDR3 length: 12 amino acids. The CDR3 loop is CAISKTGYEQYF. Written as DNA, the CDR3 is TGTGCCATCAGTAAAACAGGCTACGAGCAGTACTTC.

This clone showed up just a few times. The V and J genes are TRBV30 and TRBJ1-2; no clear D. This CDR3 has 13 amino acids. With 0 bases removed from V and 3 bases from J, the gap between germline ends came to 8 bases. Germline loops: CDR1 GTSNPN, CDR2 SVGIG (reference sequence). The CDR3 DNA sequence: TGTGCCTGGAGTGTTGAAGCGGACTATGGCTACACCTTC. This sequence encodes CAWSVEADYGYTF.

This clone is deemed medium-sized (0.01 to 0.1%). The chain has TRBV19 and TRBJ1-1; tentative D call: TRBD1 (6 bases). Germline V gene data show CDR1 as LNHDA and CDR2 as SQIVND (reference sequence). V was cut by 5 bases and J by 4 bases, with 14 bases left in between. The CDR3 has 14 residues. This CDR3 is CASSSSRGSTEAFF. The CDR3 DNA reads TGTGCCAGTAGTTCTTCGAGGGGGAGCACTGAAGCTTTCTTT.

The chain employs TRBV5-4 and TRBJ1-3, with a possible D match to TRBD1 (5 bases). V was trimmed by 0 bases and J by 1 base, leaving 11 bases between them. Germline V gene sequence: CDR1 SGHNT, CDR2 YYREEE (reference sequence). This CDR3 contains 16 residues. DNA of the CDR3: TGTGCCAGCAGCTTGGGAGGGTGGGGGTCTGGAAACACCATATATTTT. This encodes CASSLGGWGSGNTIYF.

This clone was counted once. V usage is TRBV18 and J usage is TRBJ2-1; TRBD2 matches at 8 bases. This CDR3 has 17 amino acids. The V and J ends lost 0 bases and 0 bases, in that order; junction bases with no gene match: 4. The V gene's germline CDR1 is KGHSH and CDR2 LQKENI. The CDR3 region has the DNA TGTGCCAGCTCACCACCCATAGCGGGGCCCTCCTACAATGAGCAGTTCTTC. Its translation: CASSPPIAGPSYNEQFF.

This chain connects TRBV18 to TRBJ2-7, with D possibly being TRBD2 (5 bases). Trimming stripped 0 bases from V and 0 bases from J, with 12 bases between. Germline assignment: CDR1 KGHSH and CDR2 LQKENI. The CDR3 is 16 residues long. CDR3 region: CASSPPAARDSYEQYF. The CDR3 coding sequence is TGTGCCAGCTCACCACCAGCAGCTCGGGACTCCTACGAGCAGTACTTC.

The chain combines TRBV27 with TRBJ1-1; 10 nucleotides match TRBD1. V lost 3 bases, J lost 0 bases, and 4 bases stayed unmatched. The CDR3 covers 16 residues. The germline CDR1 and CDR2 sequences are MNHEY and SMNVEV (reference sequence). The CDR3 is CASSFRQGALNTEAFF. CDR3 DNA: TGTGCCAGCAGTTTCCGACAGGGGGCCCTGAACACTGAAGCTTTCTTT.

The chain employs TRBV29-1 and TRBJ1-2; D ambiguous. Trimming stripped 5 bases from V and 8 bases from J, with 12 bases between. This CDR3 comprises 11 residues. CDR1 SQVTM and CDR2 ANQGSEA come from the germline V gene. DNA for the CDR3: TGCAGCGTTAAGGACCCCAACGGCTACACCTTC. Encoded protein: CSVKDPNGYTF.

The CDR3 nucleotides are TGTGCCAGCAGCTTGGGGCGGGGGGAGTACAATGAGCAGTTCTTC. Translation: CASSLGRGEYNEQFF. V is TRBV5-4 and J is TRBJ2-1, with 8 bases lining up with TRBD2. The V and J ends lost 0 bases and 4 bases, in that order; junction bases with no gene match: 3. CDR3 length: 15 amino acids. The germline CDR1 and CDR2 sequences are SGHNT and YYREEE (reference sequence).

The V and J genes are TRBV27 and TRBJ1-2, with D maybe TRBD1 (5 bases). V gave up 3 bases and J gave up 4 bases, with 9 bases separating them. CDR3 length: 13 residues. Germline loops: CDR1 MNHEY, CDR2 SMNVEV (reference sequence). The CDR3 here is CASSLGLSYGYTF. DNA of the CDR3: TGTGCCAGCAGTTTGGGACTTAGCTATGGCTACACCTTC.

The chain employs TRBV4-1 and TRBJ2-3; 8 bases match TRBD1. This CDR3 has 19 amino acids. With V trimmed by 1 base and J by 0 bases, 12 bases remained unmatched. Germline CDR1 reads MGHRA; CDR2 reads YSYEKL. CDR3 residues: CASSQVLFRTGTSTDTQYF. The CDR3 nucleotides are TGCGCCAGCAGCCAAGTATTGTTTAGGACAGGGACTAGCACAGATACGCAGTATTTT.

The V call is TRBV5-5, the J call TRBJ2-7, with a tentative D call TRBD1 (8 bases). The CDR3 loop spans 15 amino acids. The V and J ends lost 4 bases and 3 bases respectively, with 17 bases between them. Germline CDR1 is SGHKS and CDR2 is YYEKEE (reference sequence). Written as DNA, the CDR3 is TGTGCCAGCAGCCTGAGCGGGACAGGTATCTACGAGCAGTACTTC. This encodes CASSLSGTGIYEQYF.

The CDR3 coding sequence is TGTGCCAGCAGCCCTGCTCGCACAGATACGCAGTATTTT. Residues: CASSPARTDTQYF. The rearrangement uses TRBV7-3 and TRBJ2-3; no firm D call. Germline V gene sequence: CDR1 SGHTA, CDR2 FQGTGA. V lost 5 bases and J 1 base, leaving 7 bases between the germline ends. The CDR3 extends over 13 amino acids.

The chain is built from TRBV5-1 and TRBJ2-3; maybe TRBD1 (6 bases). In germline, CDR1 is SGHRS, CDR2 YFSETQ. This CDR3 spans 16 amino acids. Trimming shortened V by 5 bases and J by 2 bases, and 18 bases separated the two germline ends. DNA for the CDR3: TGCGCCAGCAGACTTAACACAGGGCCTTACACAGATACGCAGTATTTT. Amino acid sequence: CASRLNTGPYTDTQYF.

The chain carries TRBV30 and TRBJ2-7; D remains unclear. This CDR3 comprises 11 residues. V was clipped by 0 bases and J by 3 bases, with 3 bases between them. Germline V lookup: CDR1 GTSNPN, CDR2 SVGIG (reference sequence). The CDR3 protein is CAWSVNYEQYF. CDR3 nucleotide sequence: TGTGCCTGGAGTGTGAACTACGAGCAGTACTTC.

The rearrangement links TRBV6-6 to TRBJ2-5, with 9 bases that match TRBD1. V lost 2 bases to trimming and J lost 5 bases; unmatched junction nucleotides: 9. Looked up from germline, CDR1 is MNHNY and CDR2 is SVGAGI (reference sequence). This CDR3 has 16 residues. The chain's CDR3 is CASSYPSNRGRETQYF. In DNA, the CDR3 is TGTGCCAGCAGTTACCCTTCCAACAGGGGGCGGGAGACCCAGTACTTC.

This clone occurred once. This chain joins TRBV19 and TRBJ1-2; 8 positions match TRBD1. The V segment lost 6 bases and the J segment 8 bases; nucleotides outside the gene matches: 8. The germline CDR1 and CDR2 sequences are LNHDA and SQIVND (reference sequence). The CDR3 sequence is 13 residues long. The CDR3: CASSDRGRRGYTF. The CDR3 nucleotides are TGTGCCAGTAGCGACAGGGGAAGACGCGGCTACACCTTC. Using reference TRBV19 and TRBJ1-2 for the parts outside the CDR3, the full variable domain is DGGITQSPKYLFRKEGQNVTLSCEQNLNHDAMYWYRQDPGQGLRLIYYSQIVNDFQKGDIAEGYSVSREKKESFPLTVTSAQKNPTAFYLCASSDRGRRGYTFGSGTRLTVV.

The chain carries TRBV9 and TRBJ2-3; 8 nucleotides line up with TRBD2. Trimming cost V 7 bases and J 6 bases; bases outside gene matches: 7. In germline, CDR1 is SGDLS, CDR2 YYNGEE. The CDR3 runs 13 residues. CDR3 DNA: TGTGCCAGCGGAGCGGGGGTCGAGGATACGCAGTATTTT. It yields the protein CASGAGVEDTQYF.

On this clone itself: A junction boundary mismatches the germline segment, possibly from a read error. The chain joins TRBV11-2 to TRBJ2-5, with a weak D call TRBD2 (6 bases). CDR3 length equals 11 residues. CDR1 and CDR2 (germline): SGHAT, FQNNGV. The CDR3 region is CASSHWTTLDF. In DNA form, the CDR3 reads TGTGCCAGCAGCCATTGGACTACCCTCGACTTC. The full variable domain, its missing parts supplied by reference TRBV11-2 and TRBJ2-5, is EAGVAQSPRYKIIEKRQSVAFWCNPISGHATLYWYQQILGQGPKLLIQFQNNGVVDDSQLPKDRFSAERLKGVDSTLKIQPAKLEDSAVYLCASSHWTTLDFGPGTRLLVL.

The chain joins TRBV5-4 to TRBJ2-1; 13 bases agree with TRBD2. V shed 4 bases, J shed 2 bases, and the junction held 3 bases outside the gene matches. Germline V gives CDR1 SGHNT, CDR2 YYREEE (reference sequence). This CDR3 has 16 amino acids. The CDR3 DNA reads TGTGCCAGCAGCCCGGGGACTAGCGGGGCCTACAATGAGCAGTTCTTC. Translation: CASSPGTSGAYNEQFF.

The J gene is TRBJ2-1, the V gene TRBV7-6, with D possibly being TRBD1 or TRBD2 (5 bases each). CDR1 is SGHVS and CDR2 is FNYEAQ in the germline V gene. The CDR3 runs 12 residues. Trimming cost V 4 bases and J 10 bases, with 11 bases left between them. The CDR3 reads CASSSYRREQFF. The CDR3 region has the DNA TGTGCCAGCAGCTCTTACAGGAGGGAGCAGTTCTTC.